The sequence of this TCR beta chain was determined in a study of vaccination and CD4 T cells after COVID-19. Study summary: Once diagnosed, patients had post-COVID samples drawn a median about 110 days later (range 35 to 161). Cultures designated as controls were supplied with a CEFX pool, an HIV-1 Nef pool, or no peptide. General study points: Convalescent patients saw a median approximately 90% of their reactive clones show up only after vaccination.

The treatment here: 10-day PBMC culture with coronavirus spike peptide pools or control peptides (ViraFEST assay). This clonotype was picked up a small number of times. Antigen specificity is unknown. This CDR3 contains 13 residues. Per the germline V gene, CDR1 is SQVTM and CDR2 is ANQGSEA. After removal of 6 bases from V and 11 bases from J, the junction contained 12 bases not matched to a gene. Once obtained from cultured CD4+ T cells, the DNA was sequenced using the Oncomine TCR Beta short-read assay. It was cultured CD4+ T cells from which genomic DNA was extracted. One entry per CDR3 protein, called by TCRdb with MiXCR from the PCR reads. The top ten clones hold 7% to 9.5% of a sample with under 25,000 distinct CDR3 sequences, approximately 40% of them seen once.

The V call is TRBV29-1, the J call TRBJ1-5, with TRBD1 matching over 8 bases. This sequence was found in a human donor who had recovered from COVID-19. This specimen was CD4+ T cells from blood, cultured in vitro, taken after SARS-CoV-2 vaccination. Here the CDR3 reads CSVADRGVGSQHF. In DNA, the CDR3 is TGCAGCGTGGCCGACAGGGGAGTAGGGTCCCAGCATTTT. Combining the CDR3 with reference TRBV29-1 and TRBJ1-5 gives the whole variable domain SAVISQKPSRDICQRGTSLTIQCQVDSQVTMMFWYRQQPGQSLTLIATANQGSEATYESGFVIDKFPISRPNLTFSTLTVSNMSPEDSSIYLCSVADRGVGSQHFGDGTRLSIL.